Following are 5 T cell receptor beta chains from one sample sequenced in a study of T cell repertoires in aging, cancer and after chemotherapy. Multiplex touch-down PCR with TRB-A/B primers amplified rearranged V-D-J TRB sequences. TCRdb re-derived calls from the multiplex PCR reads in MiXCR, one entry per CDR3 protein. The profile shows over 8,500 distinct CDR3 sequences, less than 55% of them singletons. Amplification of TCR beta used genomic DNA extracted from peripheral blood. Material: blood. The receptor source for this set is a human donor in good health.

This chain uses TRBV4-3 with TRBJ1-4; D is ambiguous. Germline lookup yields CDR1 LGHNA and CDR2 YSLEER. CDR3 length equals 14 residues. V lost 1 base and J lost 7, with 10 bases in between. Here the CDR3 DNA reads TGCGCCAGCAGCCAAGCTGGCCGGGTTGAAAAACTGTTTTTT. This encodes CASSQAGRVEKLFF.

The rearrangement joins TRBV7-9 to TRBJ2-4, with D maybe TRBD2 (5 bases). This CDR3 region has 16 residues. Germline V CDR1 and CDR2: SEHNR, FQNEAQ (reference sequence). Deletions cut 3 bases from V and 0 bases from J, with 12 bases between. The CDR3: CASSFETTKAKNIQYF. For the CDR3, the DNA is TGTGCCAGCAGCTTCGAGACTACGAAAGCCAAAAACATTCAGTACTTC.

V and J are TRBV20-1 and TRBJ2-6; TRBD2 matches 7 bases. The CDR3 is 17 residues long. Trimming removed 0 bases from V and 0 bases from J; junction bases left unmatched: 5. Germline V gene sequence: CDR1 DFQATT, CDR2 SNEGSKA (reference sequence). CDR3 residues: CSARDSRGSSGANVLTF. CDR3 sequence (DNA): TGCAGTGCTAGAGATTCGCGGGGGAGCTCTGGGGCCAACGTCCTGACTTTC.

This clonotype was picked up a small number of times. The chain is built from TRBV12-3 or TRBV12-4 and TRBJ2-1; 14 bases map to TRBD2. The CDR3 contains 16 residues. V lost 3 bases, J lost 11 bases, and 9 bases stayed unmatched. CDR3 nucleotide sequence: TGTGCCAGCAGTTTCGTGGGACTAGCGGGGGCCAGCAAGCAGTTCTTC. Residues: CASSFVGLAGASKQFF.

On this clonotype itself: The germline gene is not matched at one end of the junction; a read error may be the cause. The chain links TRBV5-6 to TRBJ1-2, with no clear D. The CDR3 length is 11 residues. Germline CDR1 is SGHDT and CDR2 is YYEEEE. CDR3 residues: CASSPDYGYTF. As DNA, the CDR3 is TGTGCCAGCAGCCCGGACTACGGCTACACCTTC.